The 5 T cell receptor beta chains in this list originate from one sample, sequenced in a study of read filtering for tumor transcriptome and immune sequencing. From roughly 390 ng of RNA, a library with molecular barcoded alpha/delta and beta/gamma adaptors was made. TCRdb itself ran the reads through MiXCR, one entry per CDR3 protein. The sample yields 55,000 to 60,000 distinct CDR3 sequences, approximately 13% seen once. The specimen was a population of CD138-negative cells sorted from bone marrow. These receptors were collected from a donor at least 40 years old with multiple myeloma.

The genes are TRBV7-9 and TRBJ1-1; the D is unclear. Trimming pared 5 bases from V and 5 bases from J, leaving 6 bases between. Per germline, CDR1 SEHNR and CDR2 FQNEAQ (reference sequence). CDR3 size: 11 residues. CDR3 sequence: CASSQTTEAFF. In DNA form, the CDR3 reads TGTGCCAGCAGCCAAACTACTGAAGCTTTCTTT. The whole variable domain, filled in from reference TRBV7-9 and TRBJ1-1, reads DTGVSQNPRHKITKRGQNVTFRCDPISEHNRLYWYRQTLGQGPEFLTYFQNEAQLEKSRLLSDRFSAERPKGSFSTLEIQRTEQGDSAMYLCASSQTTEAFFGQGTRLTVV.

This clonotype has a count of ten or more. The V and J genes are TRBV6-1 and TRBJ2-7; 13 bases fit TRBD2. The V gene end was trimmed by 6 bases and the J gene end by 6 bases; junction bases not matched to a gene: 11. CDR1 MNHNS and CDR2 SASEGT come from the germline V gene. This CDR3 is built from 16 residues. CDR3 sequence: CASRRTSGGPPGEQYF. Here the CDR3 DNA reads TGTGCCAGCAGAAGGACTAGCGGGGGCCCCCCAGGCGAGCAGTACTTC.

This clonotype has at least ten counts. This rearrangement joins TRBV3-1 to TRBJ1-1; D is perhaps TRBD1 (6 bases). The CDR3 consists of 16 residues. In germline, CDR1 is LGHDT, CDR2 YNNKEL (reference sequence). Between the trimmed V and J ends, which lost 4 bases and 2 bases, there was a span of 17 bases. Written as DNA, the CDR3 is TGTGCCAGCAGCCTCTACCGAGGGGGAAGAAACACTGAAGCTTTCTTT. Amino acid sequence: CASSLYRGGRNTEAFF.

This clonotype was counted ten times or more. The genes are TRBV4-1 and TRBJ2-3; 13 bases map to TRBD2. Germline loops: CDR1 MGHRA, CDR2 YSYEKL. Trimming removed 4 bases from V and 6 bases from J; junction bases left unmatched: 7. The CDR3 totals 16 residues. CDR3 sequence (DNA): TGCGCCAGCAGCCGGACTAGCGGGGGCCGTGAGGATACGCAGTATTTT. Translation: CASSRTSGGREDTQYF.

Comment on this clonotype: Possible read error: a much larger clone is one base away. The chain has TRBV29-1 and TRBJ1-5; TRBD1 matches at 7 bases. Germline V gene data show CDR1 as SQVTM and CDR2 as ANQGSEA. Trimming at V came to 7 bases and at J to 5 bases, leaving 8 bases not matched to a gene. There are 13 residues in the CDR3. CDR3 DNA sequence: TGCAGCGCTAGGACAGGCAACCATCAGCCCCAGCATTTT. As protein: CSARTGNHQPQHF.